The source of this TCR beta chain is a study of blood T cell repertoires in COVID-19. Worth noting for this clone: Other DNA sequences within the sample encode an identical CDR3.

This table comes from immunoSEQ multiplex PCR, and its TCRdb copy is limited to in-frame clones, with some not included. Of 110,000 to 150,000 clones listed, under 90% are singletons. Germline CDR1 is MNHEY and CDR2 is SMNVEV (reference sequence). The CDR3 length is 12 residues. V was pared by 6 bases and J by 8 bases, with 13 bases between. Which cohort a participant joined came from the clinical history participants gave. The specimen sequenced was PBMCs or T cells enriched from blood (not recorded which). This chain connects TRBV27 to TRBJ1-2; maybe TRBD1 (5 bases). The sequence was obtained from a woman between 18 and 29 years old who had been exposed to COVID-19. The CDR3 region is CASRRTGEGYTF. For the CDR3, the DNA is TGTGCCAGCAGACGGACGGGGGAGGGCTACACCTTC.